This T cell receptor beta chain was retrieved from a study of blood T cell repertoires in COVID-19 (dated by TCRdb to 2020 to 2022). Regarding the complete study: Samples covering the acute and convalescent phases of COVID-19 were provided by collaborators in the United States, Italy and Spain. Deeply sampled blood TCRbeta repertoires from subjects exposed to, actively infected with, or recovered from COVID-19 were included in the dataset. The repertoires were released in a freely available public database intended as a resource for research on the immune response to SARS-CoV-2. A de-identified subject ID, COVID-19 status, age in years and sex were almost always included in the sample metadata. The prospective study material was composed of cDNA or gDNA derived from T cells, B-cell-depleted T cells, or PBMCs. The samples were drawn from the first 160 participants of the ongoing ImmuneRACE study and from under 1,500 subjects provided by 6 global collaborators. Where available, HLA class I and class II types were taken from metadata supplied by the sample provider and were not determined by assay-based typing. What the study reported, not specific to this receptor: The amount of clinical and demographic metadata varied by source and participant and was provided uncurated.

TCRbeta CDR3 regions were amplified from genomic DNA by means of the immunoSEQ Assay, a bias-controlled multiplex PCR. The paper's data handling went like this. The number of nucleated cells in each sample was estimated from the amplification of reference gene primers within the assay. To quantify the absolute abundance of each unique TCRbeta CDR3 rearrangement, sequence reads were collapsed and filtered. For each sample, productive Simpson clonality was calculated by taking the square root of Simpson's diversity index across productive rearrangements. Here the immuneACCESS table is served through TCRdb, limited to in-frame sequences with V and J called. Missing clones are a known gap in these copies; in checked studies unresolved V genes cover under half, and the rest lacks a known reason. V and J calls and clone size are as listed in that table; D and trimming were resolved from the DNA. The sample data list some 200,000 clones, and approximately 81% of these were observed just once. About 14% of the sample goes to the ten largest clones.

The junction shows trimming of 0 bases on V and 10 bases on J, and the gene matches do not reach 2 bases of it. The CDR3 covers 15 residues, taking in both the cysteine and the phenylalanine. Of the read, only the CDR3 DNA is kept; its 45 bases are in frame from base 1. The germline V gene (reference sequence) sets CDR1 to SEHNR and CDR2 to FQNEAQ. This clone appeared a few times. What antigen it recognizes has not been identified. One base away there is no much larger clone; base qualities are not given. One collaborating source in Seattle enrolled patients while the patients were actively infected and followed the patients over time throughout the course of disease. Collaborating institutions collected whole blood in K2EDTA tubes following their own protocols. For TCRbeta analysis, collaborator samples were shipped as frozen whole blood, as isolated PBMCs, or as DNA extracted from either sample type.

The sequence links TRBV7-9 to TRBJ2-1; TRBD2 agrees with 14 junctional bases. The sequencing input was peripheral blood. The TCR was taken from a woman in her 70s with COVID-19, enrolled during active disease. The bases are TGTGCCAGCAGCTTAGCGGGACTAGCGGGAGTCGAGCAGTTCTTC. Translated, it gives CASSLAGLAGVEQFF.